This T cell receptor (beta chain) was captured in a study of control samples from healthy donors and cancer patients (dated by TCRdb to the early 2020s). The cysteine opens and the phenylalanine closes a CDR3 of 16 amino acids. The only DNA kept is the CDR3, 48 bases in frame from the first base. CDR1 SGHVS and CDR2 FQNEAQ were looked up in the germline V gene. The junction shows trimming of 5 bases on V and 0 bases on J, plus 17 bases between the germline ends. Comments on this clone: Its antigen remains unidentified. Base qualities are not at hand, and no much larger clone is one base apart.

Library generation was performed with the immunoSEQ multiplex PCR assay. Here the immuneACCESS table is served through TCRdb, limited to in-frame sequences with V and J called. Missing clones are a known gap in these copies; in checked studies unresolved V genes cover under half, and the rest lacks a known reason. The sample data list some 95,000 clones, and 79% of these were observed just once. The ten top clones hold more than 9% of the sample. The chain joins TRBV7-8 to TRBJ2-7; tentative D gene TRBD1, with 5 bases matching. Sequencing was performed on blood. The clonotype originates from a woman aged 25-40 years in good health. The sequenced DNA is TGTGCCAGCAGCCGAGAAACAGACAGCCTCTCCTACGAGCAGTACTTC. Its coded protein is CASSRETDSLSYEQYF.